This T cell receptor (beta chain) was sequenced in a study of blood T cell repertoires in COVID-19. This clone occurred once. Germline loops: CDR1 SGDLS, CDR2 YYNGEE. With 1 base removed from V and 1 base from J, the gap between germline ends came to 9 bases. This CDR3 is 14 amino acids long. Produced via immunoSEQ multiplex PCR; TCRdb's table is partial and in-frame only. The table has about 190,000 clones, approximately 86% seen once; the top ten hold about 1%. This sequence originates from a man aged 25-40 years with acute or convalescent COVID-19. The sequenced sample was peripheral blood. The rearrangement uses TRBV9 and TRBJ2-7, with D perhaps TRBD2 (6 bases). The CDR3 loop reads CASSVLASSYEQYF. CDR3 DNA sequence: TGTGCCAGCAGCGTACTAGCGAGTTCCTACGAGCAGTACTTC.